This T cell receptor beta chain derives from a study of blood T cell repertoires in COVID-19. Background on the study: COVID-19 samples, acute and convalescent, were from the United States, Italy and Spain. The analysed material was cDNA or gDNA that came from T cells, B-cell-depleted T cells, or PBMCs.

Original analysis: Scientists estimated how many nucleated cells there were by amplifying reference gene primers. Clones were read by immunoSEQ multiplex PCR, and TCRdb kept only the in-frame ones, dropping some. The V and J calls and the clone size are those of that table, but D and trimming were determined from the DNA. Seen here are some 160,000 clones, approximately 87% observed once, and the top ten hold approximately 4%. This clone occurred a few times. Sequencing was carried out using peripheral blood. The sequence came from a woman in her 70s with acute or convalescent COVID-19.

The CDR3 bases are TGCAGCGTTTCTCCAGGGGAGACCCAGTACTTC. Translating gives CSVSPGETQYF. The chain recombines TRBV29-1 with TRBJ2-5, with a possible D match to TRBD1 (5 bases). CDR1 is SQVTM, CDR2 ANQGSEA, per germline. The V end lost 5 bases, the J end lost 5 bases, and 9 bases lay between the germline ends. This CDR3 contains 11 residues.